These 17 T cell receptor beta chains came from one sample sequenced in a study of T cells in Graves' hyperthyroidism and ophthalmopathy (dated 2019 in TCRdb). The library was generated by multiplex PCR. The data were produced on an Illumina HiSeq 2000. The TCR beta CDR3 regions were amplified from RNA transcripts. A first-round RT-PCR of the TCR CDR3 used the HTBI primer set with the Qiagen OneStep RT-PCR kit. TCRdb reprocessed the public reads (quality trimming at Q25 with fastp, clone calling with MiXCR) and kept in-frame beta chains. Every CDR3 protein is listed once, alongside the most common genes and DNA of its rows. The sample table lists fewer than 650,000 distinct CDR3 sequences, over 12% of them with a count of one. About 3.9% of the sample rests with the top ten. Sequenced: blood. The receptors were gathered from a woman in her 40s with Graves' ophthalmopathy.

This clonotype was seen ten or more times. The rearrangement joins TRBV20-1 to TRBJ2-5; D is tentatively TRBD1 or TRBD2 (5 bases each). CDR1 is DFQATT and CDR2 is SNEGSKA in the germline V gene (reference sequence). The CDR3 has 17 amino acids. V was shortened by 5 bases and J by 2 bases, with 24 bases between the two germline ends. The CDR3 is CSAQGSAGGNIQETQYF. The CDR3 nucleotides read TGCAGTGCTCAGGGATCCGCTGGGGGAAATATACAAGAGACCCAGTACTTC.

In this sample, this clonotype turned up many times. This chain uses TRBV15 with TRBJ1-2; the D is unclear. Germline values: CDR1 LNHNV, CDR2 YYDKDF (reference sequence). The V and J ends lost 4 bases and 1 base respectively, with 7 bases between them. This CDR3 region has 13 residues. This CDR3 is CATSTRGNYGYTF. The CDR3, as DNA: TGTGCCACCAGCACGCGGGGTAACTATGGCTACACCTTC.

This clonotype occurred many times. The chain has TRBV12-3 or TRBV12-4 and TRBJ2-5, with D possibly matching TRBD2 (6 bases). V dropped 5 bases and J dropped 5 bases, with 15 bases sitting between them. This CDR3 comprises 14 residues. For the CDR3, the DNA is TGTGCCAGCAGTCCATCCGGAGGGGCTGAGACCCAGTACTTC. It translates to CASSPSGGAETQYF.

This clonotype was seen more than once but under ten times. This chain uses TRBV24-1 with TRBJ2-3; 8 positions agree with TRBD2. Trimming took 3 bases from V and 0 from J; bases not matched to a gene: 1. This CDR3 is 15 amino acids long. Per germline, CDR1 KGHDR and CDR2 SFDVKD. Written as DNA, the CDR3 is TGTGCCACCAGTGATGAGCGGGAGAGCACAGATACGCAGTATTTT. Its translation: CATSDERESTDTQYF.

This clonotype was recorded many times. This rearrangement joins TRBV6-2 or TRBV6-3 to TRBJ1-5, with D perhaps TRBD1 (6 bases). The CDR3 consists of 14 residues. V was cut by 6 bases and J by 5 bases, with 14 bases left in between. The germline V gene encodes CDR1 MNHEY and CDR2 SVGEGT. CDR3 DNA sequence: TGTGCCAGCAGCCTCAACAGGGCGGATCAGCCCCAGCATTTT. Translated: CASSLNRADQPQHF.

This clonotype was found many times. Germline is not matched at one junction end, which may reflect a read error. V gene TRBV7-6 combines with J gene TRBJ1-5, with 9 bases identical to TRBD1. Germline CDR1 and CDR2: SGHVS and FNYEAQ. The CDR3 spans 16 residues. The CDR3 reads CASGLGQGISNQPQHF. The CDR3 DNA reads TGTGCCAGCGGCTTGGGACAGGGCATAAGCAATCAGCCCCAGCATTTT. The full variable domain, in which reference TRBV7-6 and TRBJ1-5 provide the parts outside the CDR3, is GAGVSQSPRYKVTKRGQDVALRCDPISGHVSLYWYRQALGQGPEFLTYFNYEAQQDKSGLPNDRFSAERPEGSISTLTIQRTEQRDSAMYRCASGLGQGISNQPQHFGDGTRLSIL.

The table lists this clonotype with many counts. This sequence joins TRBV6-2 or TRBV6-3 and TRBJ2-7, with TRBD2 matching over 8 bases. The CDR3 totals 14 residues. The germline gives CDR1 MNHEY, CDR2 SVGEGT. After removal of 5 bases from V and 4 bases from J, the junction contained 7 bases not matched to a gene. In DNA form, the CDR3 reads TGTGCCAGCAGTACCGGGACTAGACTATACGAGCAGTACTTC. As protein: CASSTGTRLYEQYF.

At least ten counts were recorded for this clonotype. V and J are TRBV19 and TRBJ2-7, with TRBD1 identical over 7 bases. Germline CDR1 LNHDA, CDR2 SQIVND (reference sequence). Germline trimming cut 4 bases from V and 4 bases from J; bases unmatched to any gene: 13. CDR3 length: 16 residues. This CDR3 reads CASSTTGSVSFYEQYF. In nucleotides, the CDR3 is TGTGCCAGTAGTACGACAGGGTCAGTCTCCTTTTACGAGCAGTACTTC.

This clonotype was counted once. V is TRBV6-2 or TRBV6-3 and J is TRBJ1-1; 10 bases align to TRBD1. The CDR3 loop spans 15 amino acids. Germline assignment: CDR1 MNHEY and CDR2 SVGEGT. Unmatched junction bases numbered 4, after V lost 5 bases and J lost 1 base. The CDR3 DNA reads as TGTGCCAGCAGTGACAGGGGGCCCCAGAACACTGAAGCTTTCTTT. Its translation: CASSDRGPQNTEAFF.

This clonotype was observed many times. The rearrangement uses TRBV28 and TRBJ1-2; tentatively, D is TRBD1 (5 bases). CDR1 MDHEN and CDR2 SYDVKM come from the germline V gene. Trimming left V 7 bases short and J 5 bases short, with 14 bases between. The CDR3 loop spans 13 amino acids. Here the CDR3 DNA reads TGTGCCAGCACCGAACAGGTCGATTATGGCTACACCTTC. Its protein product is CASTEQVDYGYTF.

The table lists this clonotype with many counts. The CDR3 sequence is CSVERQAEAFF. The CDR3 region has the DNA TGCAGCGTTGAGAGACAGGCTGAAGCTTTCTTT. The V and J genes are TRBV29-1 and TRBJ1-1; TRBD1 might be the D (6 bases). This CDR3 comprises 11 residues. Trimming left V 3 bases short and J 6 bases short, with 8 bases between. Looked up from germline, CDR1 is SQVTM and CDR2 is ANQGSEA.

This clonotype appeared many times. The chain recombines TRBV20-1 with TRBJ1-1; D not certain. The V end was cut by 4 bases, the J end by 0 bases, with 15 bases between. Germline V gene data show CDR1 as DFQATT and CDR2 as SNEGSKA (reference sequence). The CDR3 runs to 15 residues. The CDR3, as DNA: TGCAGTGCTAACCCCCAGCCGGGATTGAACACTGAAGCTTTCTTT. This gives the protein CSANPQPGLNTEAFF.

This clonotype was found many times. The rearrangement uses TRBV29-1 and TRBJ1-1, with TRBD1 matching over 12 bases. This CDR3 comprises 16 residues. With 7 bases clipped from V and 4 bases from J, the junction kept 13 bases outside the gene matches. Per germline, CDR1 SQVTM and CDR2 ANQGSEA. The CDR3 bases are TGCAGCGCCCGGGACAGGGGGCTTGGCTGGACCACTGAAGCTTTCTTT. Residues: CSARDRGLGWTTEAFF.

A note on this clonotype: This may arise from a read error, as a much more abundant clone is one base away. CDR3 coding DNA: TGCAGCGTCCTGGGGGAAGAGACCCAGTGCTTC. Its translation is CSVLGEETQCF. The chain links TRBV29-1 to TRBJ2-5; either TRBD1 or TRBD2 may supply D (5 bases each). Germline CDR1 SQVTM, CDR2 ANQGSEA. The CDR3 has 11 amino acids.

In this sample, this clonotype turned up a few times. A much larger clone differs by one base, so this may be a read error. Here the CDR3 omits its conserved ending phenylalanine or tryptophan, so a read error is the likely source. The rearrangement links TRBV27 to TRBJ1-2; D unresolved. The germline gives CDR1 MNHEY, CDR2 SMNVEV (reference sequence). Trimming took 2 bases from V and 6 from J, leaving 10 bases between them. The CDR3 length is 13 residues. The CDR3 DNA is TGTGCCAGCAGTTTACGTCCCGAAAATGGCTACACCTGC. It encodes CASSLRPENGYTC.

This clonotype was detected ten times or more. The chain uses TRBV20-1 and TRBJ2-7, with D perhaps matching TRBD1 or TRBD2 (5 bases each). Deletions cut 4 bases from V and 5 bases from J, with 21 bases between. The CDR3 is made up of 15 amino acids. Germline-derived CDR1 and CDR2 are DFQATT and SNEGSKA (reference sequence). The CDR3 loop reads CSATPRDHQANEQYF. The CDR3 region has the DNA TGCAGTGCTACCCCGAGGGACCATCAGGCAAACGAGCAGTACTTC.

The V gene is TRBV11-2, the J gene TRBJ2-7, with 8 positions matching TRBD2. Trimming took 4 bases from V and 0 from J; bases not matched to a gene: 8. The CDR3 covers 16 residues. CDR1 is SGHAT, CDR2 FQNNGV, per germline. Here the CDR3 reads CASSSGSGRFSYEQYF. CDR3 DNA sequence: TGTGCCAGCAGCTCCGGGAGCGGGAGATTCTCCTACGAGCAGTACTTC.